This T cell receptor (beta chain) was sequenced during a study of neoadjuvant anti-PD-1 for oral cavity cancer. Study-wide findings and caveats: Pretreatment Treg/Th17 ratio correlated inversely with post-treatment tumor clonality. Only a few patients per response group were TCR-analyzed; validation needed.

Assay: immunoSEQ multiplex PCR; the TCRdb copy retains only in-frame clones and omits some. Here the sample spans about 11,000 clones, approximately 52% being singletons. In regard to this clone: Its specificity is not known.

This CDR3 is built from 16 residues. Germline CDR1 is SGHNT and CDR2 is YYREEE (reference sequence). Unmatched junction bases numbered 5, after V lost 2 bases and J lost 0 bases. This clonotype originated in a person between 40 and 85 years old with oral cavity squamous cell carcinoma. The starting material was tumor tissue, obtained before nivolumab (anti-PD-1) treatment. The V gene is TRBV5-4, the J gene TRBJ1-2, with TRBD1 matching over 9 bases. The CDR3 region has the DNA TGTGCCAGCAGCTTAGGACAGGGGATAACTAACTATGGCTACACCTTC. Amino acid sequence: CASSLGQGITNYGYTF.